The 24 T cell receptor beta chains reported below all come from one sample, sequenced in a study of OX40 agonist ivuxolimab in advanced cancers. The method was immunoSEQ multiplex PCR; TCRdb's version includes in-frame clones alone and lacks a portion of them. The sample records 100,000 to 150,000 clones, about nine tenths being singletons. Sequencing used CD4+ or CD8+ T cells sorted from blood, obtained in a trial of the OX40 agonist ivuxolimab. The receptors here all came from an adult with an advanced solid tumor such as melanoma, head and neck, liver or kidney cancer.

The chain couples TRBV6-1 to TRBJ1-1; TRBD1 agrees at 10 bases. The CDR3 is 15 residues long. The V segment lost 8 bases and the J segment 6 bases; nucleotides outside the gene matches: 12. CDR1 and CDR2 from the germline V gene are MNHNS and SASEGT. The DNA of the CDR3 is TGTGCCAGCCCCCCCGCCCCGGGACAGGGGTCTGAAGCTTTCTTT. Amino acids: CASPPAPGQGSEAFF.

The chain links TRBV27 to TRBJ2-1, with a tentative D call TRBD1 (6 bases). The CDR3 runs 15 residues. CDR1 MNHEY and CDR2 SMNVEV come from the germline V gene (reference sequence). Trimming shortened V by 8 bases and J by 4 bases, and 18 bases separated the two germline ends. The CDR3 sequence: CASQTGLGPYNEQFF. CDR3 bases: TGTGCCAGCCAGACAGGTCTGGGCCCTTACAATGAGCAGTTCTTC.

CDR3 DNA sequence: TGTGCCAGCAGCTTAGTGGCTAGCGGGGAAGAGACCCAGTACTTC. Its translation: CASSLVASGEETQYF. V is TRBV7-2 and J is TRBJ2-5; 9 bases match TRBD2. The CDR3 consists of 15 residues. J was trimmed by 3 bases and V by 1 base; bases with no gene match: 3. Germline CDR1 is SGHTA and CDR2 is FQGNSA.

This clone was counted a single time. V usage is TRBV25-1 and J usage is TRBJ1-1; D might be TRBD1 (5 bases). CDR1 and CDR2 (germline): MGHDK, SYGVNS. This CDR3 has 15 residues. Trimming cost V 9 bases and J 7 bases, with 24 bases left between them. The CDR3 nucleotides read TGTGCCAGTCTTGGGGACGCGATGCCCCCGCGTGAAGCTTTCTTT. Protein product: CASLGDAMPPREAFF.

J is TRBJ1-2 and V is TRBV5-1; the D gene is possibly TRBD1 (5 bases). V lost 2 bases and J lost 7, with 15 bases in between. The CDR3 consists of 14 residues. Germline assignment: CDR1 SGHRS and CDR2 YFSETQ. CDR3 residues: CASSFGAGRGGYTF. CDR3 in DNA: TGCGCCAGCAGCTTCGGGGCAGGTCGAGGTGGCTACACCTTC.

This clone appeared once. The rearrangement links TRBV6-1 to TRBJ1-2; D remains unclear. Germline CDR1 is MNHNS and CDR2 is SASEGT. The ends were cut back, 7 bases at V and 1 base at J, with 16 bases in the middle. CDR3 size: 15 residues. CDR3 residues: CASNPTPRSNYGYTF. The CDR3 DNA is TGTGCCAGCAACCCAACCCCGAGGAGTAACTATGGCTACACCTTC.

The chain combines TRBV7-2 with TRBJ2-5, with D perhaps matching TRBD1 or TRBD2 (5 bases each). The CDR3 spans 13 residues. CDR1 and CDR2 (germline): SGHTA, FQGNSA. The V end was cut by 1 base, the J end by 3 bases, with 6 bases between. CDR3 nucleotide sequence: TGTGCCAGCAGCTTAGTGGGGGAAGAGACCCAGTACTTC. This sequence encodes CASSLVGEETQYF.

As regards this clone: Additional DNA sequences in this sample encode the identical CDR3. In DNA form, the CDR3 reads TGTGCCAGCAGCTTGCCAGGGACCTACGAGCAGTACTTC. It yields the protein CASSLPGTYEQYF. This chain links TRBV5-4 with TRBJ2-7; D is perhaps TRBD1 (5 bases). The CDR3 covers 13 residues. V was clipped by 1 base and J by 2 bases, with 7 bases between them. Germline-derived CDR1 and CDR2 are SGHNT and YYREEE (reference sequence).

This rearrangement joins TRBV27 to TRBJ1-1, with D hard to call. V lost 6 bases to trimming and J lost 3 bases, with 20 bases between them. This CDR3 spans 16 amino acids. The germline CDR1 and CDR2 sequences are MNHEY and SMNVEV (reference sequence). The CDR3 coding sequence is TGTGCCAGCAGGCAACTTCACGGCGGGCGGTACACTGAAGCTTTCTTT. This encodes CASRQLHGGRYTEAFF.

The chain recombines TRBV5-1 with TRBJ2-2; no reliable D call. Germline CDR1 SGHRS, CDR2 YFSETQ. V gave up 4 bases and J gave up 0 bases, with 13 bases separating them. This CDR3 comprises 16 residues. CDR3: CASSRSGPPNTGELFF. The CDR3 DNA reads TGCGCCAGCAGCCGTTCGGGCCCCCCGAACACCGGGGAGCTGTTTTTT.

The V gene is TRBV19, the J gene TRBJ1-4; tentative D call: TRBD1 (6 bases). Trimming took 7 bases from V and 0 from J, leaving 12 bases between them. This CDR3 contains 15 residues. The germline gives CDR1 LNHDA, CDR2 SQIVND (reference sequence). CDR3 sequence: CASKQGLATNEKLFF. CDR3 DNA sequence: TGTGCCAGTAAACAGGGATTAGCAACTAATGAAAAACTGTTTTTT.

This chain uses TRBV7-3 with TRBJ2-6; D unclear. The CDR3 is 18 residues long. Trimming left V 4 bases short and J 0 bases short, with 16 bases between. Germline V lookup: CDR1 SGHTA, CDR2 FQGTGA. In DNA form, the CDR3 reads TGTGCCAGCAGCTCAAAGACGGTAACCTTCTCTGGGGCCAACGTCCTGACTTTC. Amino acids: CASSSKTVTFSGANVLTF.

This chain connects TRBV28 to TRBJ1-2, with D perhaps matching TRBD1 (5 bases). In germline, CDR1 is MDHEN, CDR2 SYDVKM. The CDR3 totals 14 residues. V was trimmed by 6 bases and J by 6 bases, leaving 17 bases between them. The CDR3 nucleotides are TGTGCCAGCAGACCGGGACGGGGTTCGGATGGCTACACCTTC. Translating gives CASRPGRGSDGYTF.

J is TRBJ2-7 and V is TRBV19, with D perhaps given as TRBD1 or TRBD2 (5 bases each). Germline V lookup: CDR1 LNHDA, CDR2 SQIVND (reference sequence). CDR3 length: 13 residues. Trimming stripped 6 bases from V and 7 bases from J, with 16 bases between. CDR3 amino acids: CASRGTLYTEQYF. In nucleotides, the CDR3 is TGTGCCAGTAGAGGGACGTTGTATACAGAGCAGTACTTC. The complete variable domain, with remaining parts taken from reference TRBV19 and TRBJ2-7, reads DGGITQSPKYLFRKEGQNVTLSCEQNLNHDAMYWYRQDPGQGLRLIYYSQIVNDFQKGDIAEGYSVSREKKESFPLTVTSAQKNPTAFYLCASRGTLYTEQYFGPGTRLTVT.

The V and J genes are TRBV10-3 and TRBJ2-1; tentatively, D is TRBD2 (7 bases). Germline V CDR1 and CDR2: ENHRY, SYGVKD. V was clipped by 3 bases and J by 0 bases, with 15 bases between them. The length of the CDR3 is 17 residues. CDR3 DNA: TGTGCCATCAGTGATAGGGGGGGCAGGGGCTCCTACAATGAGCAGTTCTTC. Translating gives CAISDRGGRGSYNEQFF.

CDR3: CASKGQGALSGNTIYF. The CDR3 DNA reads as TGTGCCAGTAAGGGACAGGGAGCTCTCAGTGGAAACACCATATATTTT. The gene calls are TRBV19 and TRBJ1-3; 9 bases are shared with TRBD1. Trimming at V came to 7 bases and at J to 3 bases, leaving 10 bases not matched to a gene. The CDR3 has 16 residues. In germline, CDR1 is LNHDA, CDR2 SQIVND (reference sequence).

This clone was seen a handful of times. The chain recombines TRBV9 with TRBJ2-4, with D possibly called TRBD1 or TRBD2 (6 bases each). V lost 3 bases, J lost 3 bases, and 13 bases lay in between. The CDR3 extends over 15 amino acids. Germline CDR1 is SGDLS and CDR2 is YYNGEE. CDR3 bases: TGTGCCAGCAGCGCCGAACAGGGAGGCAAAAACATTCAGTACTTC. Residues: CASSAEQGGKNIQYF.

The chain is built from TRBV5-4 and TRBJ2-3; D is perhaps TRBD2 (5 bases). Germline V gene data show CDR1 as SGHNT and CDR2 as YYREEE (reference sequence). This CDR3 spans 14 amino acids. Between the trimmed V and J ends, which lost 5 bases and 0 bases, there was a span of 10 bases. The CDR3 bases are TGTGCCAGCAGAGGGCGGGCAAGCACAGATACGCAGTATTTT. Translating it yields CASRGRASTDTQYF.

A single count supports this clone. The rearrangement joins TRBV5-1 to TRBJ2-3; D is unclear. The V and J ends lost 6 bases and 6 bases respectively, with 20 bases between them. The CDR3 length is 15 residues. Germline CDR1 SGHRS, CDR2 YFSETQ. In nucleotides, the CDR3 is TGCGCCAGCAAGGACGGACCGCCCCTGGCCGATACGCAGTATTTT. Amino acids: CASKDGPPLADTQYF.

This clone was seen a single time. The chain uses TRBV5-1 and TRBJ1-3, with D possibly TRBD1 on 6 matching bases. There are 15 residues in the CDR3. Germline assignment: CDR1 SGHRS and CDR2 YFSETQ. Trimming shortened V by 4 bases and J by 1 base, and 12 bases separated the two germline ends. The CDR3 spells CASSTDSRSGNTIYF. The CDR3 DNA sequence: TGCGCCAGCAGCACGGACAGTAGGTCTGGAAACACCATATATTTT.

The chain recombines TRBV7-9 with TRBJ2-7, with 8 bases that match TRBD1. J lost 6 bases, V lost 7 bases, and 14 bases had no gene match. In germline, CDR1 is SEHNR, CDR2 FQNEAQ (reference sequence). The CDR3 is 15 residues long. In DNA, the CDR3 is TGTGCCAGCACCCCATTCCGGGACAGGTCGCGCGAGCAGTACTTC. This codes for CASTPFRDRSREQYF.

The table lists this clone with a few counts. The V gene is TRBV10-1, the J gene TRBJ2-7; no firm D call. The V gene lost 0 bases and the J gene lost 3 bases, with 9 bases spanning the gap. The CDR3 runs to 14 residues. Germline CDR1 WNHNN, CDR2 SYGVQD (reference sequence). CDR3 loop: CASSESGKVYEQYF. CDR3 DNA sequence: TGCGCCAGCAGTGAGTCGGGAAAGGTCTACGAGCAGTACTTC.

This chain joins TRBV19 and TRBJ2-4, with 7 positions matching TRBD1. Germline CDR1 is LNHDA and CDR2 is SQIVND (reference sequence). The J segment lost 5 bases and the V segment lost 4 bases, leaving 2 bases of the junction unmatched. This CDR3 comprises 13 residues. The CDR3 sequence: CASSRDRENIQYF. The DNA for the CDR3 is TGTGCCAGTAGTAGAGACAGGGAAAACATTCAGTACTTC. The variable domain in full, completed from reference TRBV19 and TRBJ2-4, reads DGGITQSPKYLFRKEGQNVTLSCEQNLNHDAMYWYRQDPGQGLRLIYYSQIVNDFQKGDIAEGYSVSREKKESFPLTVTSAQKNPTAFYLCASSRDRENIQYFGAGTRLSVL.

The CDR3 region has the DNA TGTGCCAGCAGCTTAGCCGTAGGCGATGAGCAGTTCTTC. Its translation: CASSLAVGDEQFF. V is TRBV11-1 and J is TRBJ2-1; unclear D gene. The length of the CDR3 is 13 residues. The V and J ends lost 0 bases and 8 bases respectively, with 8 bases between them. In germline, CDR1 is SGHAT, CDR2 FQDESV (reference sequence).